The rows below give T cell receptor beta chains drawn from one sample of a study of human T cells and chemical hapten exposure. TCRdb used MiXCR to reprocess the RACE reads, holding one entry per CDR3 protein. The sample carries 180,000 or so distinct CDR3 sequences, approximately 20% recorded once. The material was whole blood, obtained in connection with sensitization to the hapten diphenylcyclopropenone (DPC). These receptors all stem from a woman aged 45-65 years with alopecia areata. Some clones in this sample may be carry-over from other donors' samples. Each CDR3 is given with its conserved first and last residue. A D gene is named only where the DNA matches it firmly.

D: .; V: TRBV25-1; J: TRBJ1-1; CDR3: CASSERGGGTEAFF
D: .; V: TRBV12-5; J: TRBJ1-1; CDR3: CASGFTGNTEAFF
D: TRBD1; V: TRBV2; J: TRBJ2-1; CDR3: CASRETGAYNEQFF
D: TRBD2; V: TRBV15; J: TRBJ2-1; CDR3: CATGGTSGDNEQFF
D: .; V: TRBV5-1; J: TRBJ2-2; CDR3: CASSSKAGDTGELFF
D: .; V: TRBV2; J: TRBJ1-2; CDR3: CASSVGVRVSGYTF
D: TRBD1; V: TRBV7-6; J: TRBJ2-1; CDR3: CASSLLGQGATYNEQFF
D: TRBD1; V: TRBV2; J: TRBJ1-5; CDR3: CASSGRTGRAQPQHF
D: .; V: TRBV18; J: TRBJ2-7; CDR3: CASSPGAPSEQYF
D: .; V: TRBV29-1; J: TRBJ2-2; CDR3: CSVEEASSAGELFF
D: TRBD2; V: TRBV29-1; J: TRBJ2-3; CDR3: CSVGSGSRTDTQYF
D: .; V: TRBV2; J: TRBJ1-5; CDR3: CASTSTRGSNQPQHF
D: TRBD2; V: TRBV29-1; J: TRBJ2-1; CDR3: CSVEDLRGFLAGGPLDEQFF